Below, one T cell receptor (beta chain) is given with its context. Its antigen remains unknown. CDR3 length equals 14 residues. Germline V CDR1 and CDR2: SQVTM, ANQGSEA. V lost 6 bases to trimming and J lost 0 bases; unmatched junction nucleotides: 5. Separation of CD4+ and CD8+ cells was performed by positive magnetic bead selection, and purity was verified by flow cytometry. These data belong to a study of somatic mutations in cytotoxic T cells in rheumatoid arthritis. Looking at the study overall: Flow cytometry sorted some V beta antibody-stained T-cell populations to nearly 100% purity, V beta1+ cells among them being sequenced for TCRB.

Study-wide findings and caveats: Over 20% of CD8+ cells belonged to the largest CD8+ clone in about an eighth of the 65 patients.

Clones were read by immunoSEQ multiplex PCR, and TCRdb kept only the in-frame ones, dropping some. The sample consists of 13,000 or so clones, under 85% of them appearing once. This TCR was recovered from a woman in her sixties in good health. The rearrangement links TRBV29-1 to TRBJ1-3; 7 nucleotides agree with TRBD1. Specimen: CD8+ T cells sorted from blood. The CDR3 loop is CSVGDSFSGNTIYF. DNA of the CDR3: TGCAGCGTGGGGGACAGCTTCTCTGGAAACACCATATATTTT. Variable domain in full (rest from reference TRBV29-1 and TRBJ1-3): SAVISQKPSRDICQRGTSLTIQCQVDSQVTMMFWYRQQPGQSLTLIATANQGSEATYESGFVIDKFPISRPNLTFSTLTVSNMSPEDSSIYLCSVGDSFSGNTIYFGEGSWLTVV.